The next 18 T cell receptor beta chains were all read from a single sample in a study of T cell responses to AZD1222 COVID-19 vaccine (dated by TCRdb to about 2021). The time point label, read with the paper, signifies: baseline before first vaccination. The library relied on the immunoSEQ multiplex PCR assay. Here the immuneACCESS table is served through TCRdb, limited to in-frame sequences with V and J called. Missing clones are a known gap in these copies; in checked studies unresolved V genes cover under half, and the rest lacks a known reason. The sample records under 200,000 clones, around 90% of which are singletons. The ten largest clones capture roughly 0.99% of the sample. The specimen was peripheral blood, collected on day 0 of AZD1222 vaccination. The receptors were gathered from an adult in good health.

V usage is TRBV7-8 and J usage is TRBJ1-3, with TRBD1 matching over 8 bases. The CDR3 totals 15 residues. Losses at the gene ends were 3 bases for V and 3 bases for J; bases not matched to a gene: 4. Germline V gene data show CDR1 as SGHVS and CDR2 as FQNEAQ. Here the CDR3 DNA reads TGTGCCAGCAGCTTGGACAGGGCGGATGGAAACACCATATATTTT. As protein: CASSLDRADGNTIYF.

The rearrangement uses TRBV5-6 and TRBJ1-5, with 7 bases identical to TRBD1. This CDR3 has 15 amino acids. Germline V CDR1 and CDR2: SGHDT, YYEEEE. V shed 4 bases, J shed 4 bases, and the junction held 8 bases outside the gene matches. CDR3 region: CASSTTGTENQPQHF. The CDR3 DNA is TGTGCCAGCAGCACTACCGGGACAGAGAATCAGCCCCAGCATTTT.

The chain combines TRBV28 with TRBJ2-2, with 7 bases lining up with TRBD2. After removal of 3 bases from V and 6 bases from J, the junction contained 4 bases not matched to a gene. The CDR3 runs 14 residues. Germline assignment: CDR1 MDHEN and CDR2 SYDVKM. CDR3 coding DNA: TGTGCCAGCAGTTTGGGACTACCAGCCGGGGAGCTGTTTTTT. Protein product: CASSLGLPAGELFF.

V gene TRBV25-1 combines with J gene TRBJ1-6; TRBD1 agrees at 7 bases. V dropped 6 bases and J dropped 6; count of bases not matched to a gene: 8. The CDR3 loop spans 15 amino acids. The germline gives CDR1 MGHDK, CDR2 SYGVNS. The CDR3 protein is CASRGAGGTNSPLHF. The CDR3 DNA reads TGTGCCAGCAGGGGGGCAGGGGGGACTAATTCACCCCTCCACTTT. The complete variable domain, with remaining parts taken from reference TRBV25-1 and TRBJ1-6, reads EADIYQTPRYLVIGTGKKITLECSQTMGHDKMYWYQQDPGMELHLIHYSYGVNSTEKGDLSSESTVSRIRTEHFPLTLESARPSHTSQYLCASRGAGGTNSPLHFGNGTRLTVT.

This clone was counted once. This chain joins TRBV5-5 and TRBJ1-5; D is unresolved. The CDR3 has 14 amino acids. Germline V gives CDR1 SGHKS, CDR2 YYEKEE (reference sequence). With 3 bases removed from V and 6 bases from J, the gap between germline ends came to 13 bases. The CDR3 region has the DNA TGTGCCAGCAGCTCTGTATCGGAGAGTCAGCCCCAGCATTTT. Translation: CASSSVSESQPQHF. Using reference TRBV5-5 and TRBJ1-5 for the parts outside the CDR3, the full variable domain is DAGVTQSPTHLIKTRGQQVTLRCSPISGHKSVSWYQQVLGQGPQFIFQYYEKEERGRGNFPDRFSARQFPNYSSELNVNALLLGDSALYLCASSSVSESQPQHFGDGTRLSIL.

This chain joins TRBV5-1 and TRBJ1-1; TRBD1 is a possible D gene (6 bases). The germline CDR1 and CDR2 sequences are SGHRS and YFSETQ. Trimming stripped 2 bases from V and 6 bases from J, with 20 bases between. The CDR3 totals 16 residues. The CDR3 nucleotides read TGCGCCAGCAGCTTAAACTTTGCGTATGGACAGTCTGAAGCTTTCTTT. Protein: CASSLNFAYGQSEAFF.

The chain employs TRBV7-2 and TRBJ1-1; D remains unclear. The V gene lost 4 bases and the J gene lost 0 bases, with 15 bases spanning the gap. CDR1 is SGHTA and CDR2 is FQGNSA in the germline V gene. The CDR3 runs to 16 residues. CDR3: CASSSSDWILNTEAFF. The CDR3 nucleotides read TGTGCCAGCAGCTCCTCGGACTGGATTCTGAACACTGAAGCTTTCTTT.

This chain uses TRBV6-5 with TRBJ2-7, with 9 bases lining up with TRBD1. The trim removed 2 bases at V and 4 bases at J, leaving 9 bases unmatched. Germline-derived CDR1 and CDR2 are MNHEY and SVGAGI. This CDR3 comprises 16 residues. Here the CDR3 reads CASSYRTGTGYYEQYF. In nucleotides, the CDR3 is TGTGCCAGCAGTTACCGCACCGGGACAGGGTATTACGAGCAGTACTTC.

V is TRBV9 and J is TRBJ1-1; D not resolved. Germline V gene sequence: CDR1 SGDLS, CDR2 YYNGEE. The CDR3 loop spans 15 amino acids. The V gene lost 1 base and the J gene lost 2 bases, with 12 bases spanning the gap. CDR3: CASSVRSDFNTEAFF. CDR3 nucleotides: TGTGCCAGCAGCGTAAGGTCAGATTTTAACACTGAAGCTTTCTTT.

This chain uses TRBV5-1 with TRBJ2-1; D is possibly TRBD1 or TRBD2 (5 bases each). Between the trimmed V and J ends, which lost 4 bases and 7 bases, there was a span of 18 bases. CDR3 size: 15 residues. Germline CDR1 and CDR2: SGHRS and YFSETQ. CDR3 sequence: CASSPGRQRANEQFF. Written as DNA, the CDR3 is TGCGCCAGCAGCCCGGGGCGACAGAGAGCGAATGAGCAGTTCTTC. The full variable domain, in which reference TRBV5-1 and TRBJ2-1 provide the parts outside the CDR3, is KAGVTQTPRYLIKTRGQQVTLSCSPISGHRSVSWYQQTPGQGLQFLFEYFSETQRNKGNFPGRFSGRQFSNSRSEMNVSTLELGDSALYLCASSPGRQRANEQFFGPGTRLTVL.

The chain combines TRBV15 with TRBJ2-5; D tentatively fits TRBD1 or TRBD2 (5 bases each). The CDR3 length is 14 residues. Germline CDR1 reads LNHNV; CDR2 reads YYDKDF (reference sequence). The V end lost 1 base, the J end lost 5 bases, and 11 bases lay between the germline ends. The CDR3 spells CATSRVGDSETQYF. The CDR3 nucleotides are TGTGCCACCAGCAGAGTGGGGGATTCGGAGACCCAGTACTTC.

The rearrangement links TRBV2 to TRBJ1-5, with a possible D match to TRBD1 (6 bases). The CDR3 is 14 amino acids. CDR1 SNHLY and CDR2 FYNNEI come from the germline V gene. Trimming shortened V by 7 bases and J by 4 bases, and 14 bases separated the two germline ends. The CDR3 spells CASKGGNANQPQHF. The CDR3 nucleotides read TGTGCCAGCAAGGGGGGGAACGCGAATCAGCCCCAGCATTTT.

The chain is built from TRBV6-4 and TRBJ1-1; no clear D gene. Trimming left V 2 bases short and J 0 bases short, with 7 bases between. Germline V CDR1 and CDR2: MRHNA, SNTAGT. The CDR3 is 14 amino acids. The CDR3 region has the DNA TGTGCCAGCAGTGACAACAGCATGAACACTGAAGCTTTCTTT. Protein sequence: CASSDNSMNTEAFF.

The chain uses TRBV3-1 (or the pseudogene TRBV3-2) and TRBJ2-3, with D hard to call. The CDR3 extends over 13 amino acids. Per germline, CDR1 LGHDT and CDR2 YNNKEL (reference sequence). Between the trimmed V and J ends, which lost 1 base and 7 bases, there was a span of 9 bases. The CDR3 region is CASSQAQTNTQYF. As DNA, the CDR3 is TGTGCCAGCAGCCAAGCGCAGACAAATACGCAGTATTTT.

V is TRBV7-3 and J is TRBJ2-7; tentative D call: TRBD2 (6 bases). Trimming took off 4 bases at V and 6 bases at J, with 19 bases between the two ends. The germline gives CDR1 SGHTA, CDR2 FQGTGA. The CDR3 has 15 amino acids. The CDR3 DNA sequence: TGTGCCAGCAGCTCCCAACCCGGAGGGAGCGGCGAGCAGTACTTC. Encoded protein: CASSSQPGGSGEQYF.

This rearrangement joins TRBV7-5 to TRBJ1-4; TRBD1 reflects the table's D call only, with no check against the DNA. TRBV7-5 is labeled a pseudogene. The CDR3 is 14 residues long. The CDR3 sequence is CARIGTGPNEKLFF. CDR3 in DNA: TGTGCCAGGATCGGGACAGGTCCTAATGAAAAACTGTTTTTT.

The chain has TRBV5-4 and TRBJ1-1; no firm D call. The CDR3 sequence is 15 residues long. The ends were cut back, 3 bases at V and 1 base at J, with 13 bases in the middle. Germline V gene sequence: CDR1 SGHNT, CDR2 YYREEE (reference sequence). CDR3 sequence (DNA): TGTGCCAGCAGCTCCCCCGTGGACGGGAACACTGAAGCTTTCTTT. Its translation: CASSSPVDGNTEAFF.

The chain employs TRBV28 and TRBJ1-1; 9 bases line up with TRBD1. The germline V gene encodes CDR1 MDHEN and CDR2 SYDVKM. The CDR3 is made up of 15 amino acids. J gave up 4 bases and V 6 bases, and 9 bases lay outside the gene matches. The CDR3 protein is CASSPNTGGSTEAFF. In DNA, the CDR3 is TGTGCCAGCAGCCCTAACACAGGGGGCTCCACTGAAGCTTTCTTT. The entire variable domain, with the rest obtained from reference TRBV28 and TRBJ1-1, is as follows: DVKVTQSSRYLVKRTGEKVFLECVQDMDHENMFWYRQDPGLGLRLIYFSYDVKMKEKGDIPEGYSVSREKKERFSLILESASTNQTSMYLCASSPNTGGSTEAFFGQGTRLTVV.